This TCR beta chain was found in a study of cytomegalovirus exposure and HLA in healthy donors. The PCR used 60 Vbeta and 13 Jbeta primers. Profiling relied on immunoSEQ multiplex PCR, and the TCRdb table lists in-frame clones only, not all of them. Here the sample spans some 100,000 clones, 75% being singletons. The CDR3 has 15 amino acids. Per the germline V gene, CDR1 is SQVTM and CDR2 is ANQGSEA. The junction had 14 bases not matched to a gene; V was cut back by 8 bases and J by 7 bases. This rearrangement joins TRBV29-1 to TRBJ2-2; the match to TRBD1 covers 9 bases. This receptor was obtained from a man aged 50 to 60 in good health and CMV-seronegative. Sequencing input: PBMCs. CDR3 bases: TGCAGCCGACAGGGGGGGGAGGGGCTTGGCGGGGAGCTGTTTTTT. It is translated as CSRQGGEGLGGELFF.